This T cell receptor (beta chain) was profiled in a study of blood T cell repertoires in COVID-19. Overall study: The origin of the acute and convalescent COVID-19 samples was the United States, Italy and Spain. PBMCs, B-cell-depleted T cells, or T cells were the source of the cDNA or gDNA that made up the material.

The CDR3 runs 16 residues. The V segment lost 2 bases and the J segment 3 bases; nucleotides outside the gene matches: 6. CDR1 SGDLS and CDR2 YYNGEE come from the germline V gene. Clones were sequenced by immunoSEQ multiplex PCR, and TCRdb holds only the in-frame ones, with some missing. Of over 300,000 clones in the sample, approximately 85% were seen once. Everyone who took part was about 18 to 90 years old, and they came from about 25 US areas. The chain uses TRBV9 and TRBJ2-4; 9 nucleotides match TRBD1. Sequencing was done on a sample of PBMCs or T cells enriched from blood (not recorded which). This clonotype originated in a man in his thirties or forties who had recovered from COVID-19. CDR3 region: CASSVGQGSSKNIQYF. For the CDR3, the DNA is TGTGCCAGCAGCGTCGGACAGGGGTCAAGCAAAAACATTCAGTACTTC.